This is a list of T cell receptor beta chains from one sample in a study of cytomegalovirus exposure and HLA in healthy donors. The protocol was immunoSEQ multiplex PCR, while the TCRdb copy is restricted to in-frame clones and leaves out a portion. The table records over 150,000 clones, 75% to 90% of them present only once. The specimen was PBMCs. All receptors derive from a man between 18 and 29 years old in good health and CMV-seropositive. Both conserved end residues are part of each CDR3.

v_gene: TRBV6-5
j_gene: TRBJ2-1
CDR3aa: CASRAGGPPNEQFF

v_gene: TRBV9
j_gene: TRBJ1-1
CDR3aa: CASTPGARQGWDTEAFF

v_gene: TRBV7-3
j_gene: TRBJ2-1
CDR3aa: CASSSWTSGSLNEQFF

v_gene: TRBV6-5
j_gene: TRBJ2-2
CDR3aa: CATEGGGATGELFF

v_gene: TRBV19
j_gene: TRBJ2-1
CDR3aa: CASSIDHDEDTRFYNEQFF

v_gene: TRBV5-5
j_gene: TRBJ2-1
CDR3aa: CASSLDSQVFIFGDNEQFF

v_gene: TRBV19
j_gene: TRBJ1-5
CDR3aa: CASSIDTRDNQPQHF

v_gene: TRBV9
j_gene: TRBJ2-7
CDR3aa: CASSPGTSGGAHEQYF

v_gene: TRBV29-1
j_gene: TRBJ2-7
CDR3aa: CSGTDRATYEQYF

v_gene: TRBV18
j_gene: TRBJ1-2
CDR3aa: CASSPTGPYGYTF

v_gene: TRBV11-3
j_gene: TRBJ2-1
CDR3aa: CASSFPLGLFGDEQFF

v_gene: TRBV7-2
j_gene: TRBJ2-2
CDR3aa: CASSLVGRSHANTGELFF

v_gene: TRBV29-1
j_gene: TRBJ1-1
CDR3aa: CSVFPPRQGQTEAFF

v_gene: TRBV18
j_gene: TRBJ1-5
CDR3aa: CASSPDGSGQPQHF

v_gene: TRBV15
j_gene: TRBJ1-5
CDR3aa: CATSGPPRGINQPQHF

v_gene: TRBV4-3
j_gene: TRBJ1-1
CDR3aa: CASSQGHRSNTEAFF

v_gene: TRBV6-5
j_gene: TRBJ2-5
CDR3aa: CASSTDDRYQETQYF

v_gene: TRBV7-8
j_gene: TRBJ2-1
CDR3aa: CASSDPSGGPGEQFF

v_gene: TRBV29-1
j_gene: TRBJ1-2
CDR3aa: CSVELQGAGYTF

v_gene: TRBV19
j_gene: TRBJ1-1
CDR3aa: CASAADNTEAFF

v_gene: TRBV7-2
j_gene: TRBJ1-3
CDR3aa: CASSLIRNTIYF

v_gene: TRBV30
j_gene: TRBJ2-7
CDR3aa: CAWDPGTGDEASYEQYF

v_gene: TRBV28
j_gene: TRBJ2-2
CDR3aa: CASSSYRDPNTGELFF

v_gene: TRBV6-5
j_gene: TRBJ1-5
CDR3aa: CASSRGQQNQPQHF

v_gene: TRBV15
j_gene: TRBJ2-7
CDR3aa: CATSSPVQGNEQYF

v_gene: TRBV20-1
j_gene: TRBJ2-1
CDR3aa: CSASYYNEQFF

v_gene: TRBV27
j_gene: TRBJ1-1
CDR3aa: CASSLRTGSTEAFF

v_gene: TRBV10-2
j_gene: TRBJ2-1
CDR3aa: CASRDRSGRTYNEQFF

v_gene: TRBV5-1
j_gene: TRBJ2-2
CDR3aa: CASSAGDRAAGELFF

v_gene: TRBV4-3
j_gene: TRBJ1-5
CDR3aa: CASSQDRGVTGNQPQHF

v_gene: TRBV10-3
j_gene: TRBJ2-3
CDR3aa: CAIAAGGSTDTQYF

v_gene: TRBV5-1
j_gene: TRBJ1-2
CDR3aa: CASSLEGGGYGYTF

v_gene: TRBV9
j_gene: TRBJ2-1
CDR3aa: CASSPGQTAEQFF

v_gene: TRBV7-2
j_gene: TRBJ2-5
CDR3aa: CASSLGVGGGEETQYF

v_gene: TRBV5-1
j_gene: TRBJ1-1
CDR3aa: CASSPHLNTEAFF

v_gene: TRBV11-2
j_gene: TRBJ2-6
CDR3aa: CASSLAFRTHSGANVLTF

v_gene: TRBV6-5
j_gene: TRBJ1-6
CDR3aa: CASSPDRRSPLHF

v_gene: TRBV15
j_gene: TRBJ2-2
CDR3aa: CATSGSLGSLIGGELFF

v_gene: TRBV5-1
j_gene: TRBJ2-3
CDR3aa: CASSSSGASTDTQYF

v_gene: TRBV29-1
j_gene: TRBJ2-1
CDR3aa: CSVGWSPNYNEQFF

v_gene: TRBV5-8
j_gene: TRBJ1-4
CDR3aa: CASSLGQGSEKLFF

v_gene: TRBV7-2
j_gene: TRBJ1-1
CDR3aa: CASSPRPGEVRGTEAFF

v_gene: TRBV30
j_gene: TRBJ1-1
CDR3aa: CAWRPGLGGGEKTEAFF

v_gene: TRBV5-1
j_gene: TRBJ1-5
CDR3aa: CASSSGQVGQPQHF

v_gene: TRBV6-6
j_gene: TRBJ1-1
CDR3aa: CASSPEGRGNTEAFF

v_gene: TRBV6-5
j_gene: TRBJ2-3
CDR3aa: CASSYGTGSDTQYF

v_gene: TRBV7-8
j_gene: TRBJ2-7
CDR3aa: CASRGRPSGKFEYEQYF

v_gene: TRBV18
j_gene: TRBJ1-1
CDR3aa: CASSPQGDTEAFF

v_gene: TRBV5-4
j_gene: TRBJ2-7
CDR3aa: CASSLGIWADDEQYF

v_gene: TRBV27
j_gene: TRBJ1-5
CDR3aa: CASSLTGILNQPQHF

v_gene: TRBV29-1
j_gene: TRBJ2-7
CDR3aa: CSVERQSSYEQYF

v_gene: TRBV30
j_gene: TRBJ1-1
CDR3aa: CAWSLPGRNTEAFF

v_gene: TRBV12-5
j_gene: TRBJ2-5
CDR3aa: CASALTGQETQYF